The source of this TCR beta chain is a study of CD8 T cells in Susac syndrome. Random hexamers were used to reverse transcribe the RNA input (roughly 0.5 to 1 ug). TCR beta CDR3 was amplified by immunoSEQ covering 54 Vbeta and 13 Jbeta. TCRdb called the immunoSEQ multiplex PCR reads again in MiXCR, with one record for every CDR3 protein. The table has 180,000 or so distinct CDR3 sequences, around 94% seen once. Blood CD8+ and CD4+ T cells underwent high-throughput TCR beta sequencing. While serving as controls, healthy donors were matched for age and sex. Both CD4+ and CD8+ T cells were negatively isolated, and TEMRA cells underwent FACS enrichment. Trimming pared 9 bases from V and 5 bases from J, leaving 21 bases between. This CDR3 region has 14 residues. Germline V gives CDR1 SGHRS, CDR2 YFSETQ.

The chain is built from TRBV5-1 and TRBJ2-7; D is possibly TRBD2 (5 bases). The TCR was taken from a human donor in good health. The sequenced sample was CD4+ T cells from PBMCs. CDR3 loop: CATSVGSIGDEQYF. The CDR3, as DNA: TGCGCCACCTCGGTTGGCTCCATCGGGGACGAGCAGTACTTC.